This entry concerns a single T cell receptor (beta chain). Its antigen is not identified. These data come from a study of cytomegalovirus exposure and HLA in healthy donors. Study findings and constraints: Follow-up analysis seemed to connect common viral pathogens with several of the most significant clusters identified.

PCR employed 60 Vbeta and 13 Jbeta primers. Per the original data handling: Later, an analysis found around 80 million unique TCR beta chains, and around 10 million of these were shared. Assay: immunoSEQ multiplex PCR; the TCRdb copy retains only in-frame clones and omits some. V, J and clone size are taken as reported in that table, and D and trimming were inferred from the DNA itself. The sample records about 160,000 clones, 75% to 85% being singletons. The CDR3 has 16 residues. Germline CDR1 MGHRA, CDR2 YSYEKL. The receptor's source is a man aged 45-60 years in good health and CMV-seropositive. The sequenced sample was PBMCs. The gene calls are TRBV4-1 and TRBJ2-5; 7 bases fit TRBD2. The end of the DNA is better explained by TRBJ2-7, so the J call may be wrong. For the CDR3, the DNA is TGCGCCAGCAGCTTCCACCTAGGCGGGGGACCCTACGAGCAGTACTTC. Translation: CASSFHLGGGPYEQYF.